This paragraph reports one T cell receptor (beta chain). V lost 4 bases, J lost 3 bases, and 8 bases lay in between. Germline-derived CDR1 and CDR2 are SGHRS and YFSETQ. The CDR3 is 12 amino acids. 5'RACE with constant-segment primers built TCRalpha and TCRbeta cDNA libraries with UMIs. TCRdb reprocessed the 5' RACE reads via MiXCR and lists one record per CDR3 protein. Of tens of thousands of distinct CDR3 sequences listed, 16% are singletons. The data derive from a study of T-cell memory formation after mild COVID-19. The sequencing sample was made of PBMCs or a T cell subset sorted from them (not recorded which). This TCR was recovered from an adult woman who had mild COVID-19 (a few samples of this study predate the infection). Cell type and time point are not known. The chain uses TRBV5-1 and TRBJ2-7; a possible D gene is TRBD1 (5 bases). CDR3 bases: TGCGCCAGCAGCATAGACAGCTACGAGCAGTACTTC. It translates to CASSIDSYEQYF.